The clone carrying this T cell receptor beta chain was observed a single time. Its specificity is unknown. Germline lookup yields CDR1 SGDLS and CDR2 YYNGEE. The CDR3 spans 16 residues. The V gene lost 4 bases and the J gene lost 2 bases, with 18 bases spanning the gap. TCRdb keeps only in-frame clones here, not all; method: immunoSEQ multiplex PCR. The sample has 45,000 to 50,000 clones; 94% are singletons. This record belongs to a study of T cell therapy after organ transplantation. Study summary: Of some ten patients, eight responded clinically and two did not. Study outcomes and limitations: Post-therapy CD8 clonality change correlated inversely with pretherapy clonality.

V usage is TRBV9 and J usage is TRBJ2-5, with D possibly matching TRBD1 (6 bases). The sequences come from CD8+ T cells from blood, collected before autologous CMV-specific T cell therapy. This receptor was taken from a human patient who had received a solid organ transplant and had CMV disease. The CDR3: CASSTGQVWVQETQYF. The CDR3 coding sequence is TGTGCCAGCAGCACAGGGCAGGTTTGGGTTCAAGAGACCCAGTACTTC.